These 29 T cell receptor beta chains originate from one sample sequenced in a study of blood T cell repertoires in COVID-19. Assay: immunoSEQ multiplex PCR; the TCRdb copy retains only in-frame clones and omits some. This table holds about 120,000 clones, approximately 90% found once. The material sequenced was peripheral blood. These receptor sequences come from a woman aged 45-60 years with acute or convalescent COVID-19.

The gene calls are TRBV30 and TRBJ2-7; 7 bases are shared with TRBD1. There are 12 residues in the CDR3. V was clipped by 6 bases and J by 3 bases; unmatched bases: 5. Germline V gene lookup returns CDR1 GTSNPN and CDR2 SVGIG (reference sequence). CDR3 DNA sequence: TGTGCCTGTCGGGACAGCTTCTACGAGCAGTACTTC. Its protein product is CACRDSFYEQYF.

The chain employs TRBV7-6 and TRBJ2-4; TRBD2 aligns across 8 bases. Germline V gene data show CDR1 as SGHVS and CDR2 as FNYEAQ. V gave up 5 bases and J gave up 9 bases; unmatched junction bases: 12. This CDR3 has 15 residues. The CDR3 spells CASSPGGDNYGIQYF. Here the CDR3 DNA reads TGTGCCAGCAGCCCCGGGGGGGACAACTATGGCATTCAGTACTTC.

The chain couples TRBV5-4 to TRBJ2-3, with 11 bases lining up with TRBD2. V shed 0 bases, J shed 3 bases, and the junction held 0 bases outside the gene matches. Germline CDR1 SGHNT, CDR2 YYREEE (reference sequence). The CDR3 runs 15 residues. For the CDR3, the DNA is TGTGCCAGCAGCTTGGCTAGCGGGGGGACAGATACGCAGTATTTT. Its protein is CASSLASGGTDTQYF.

V is TRBV19 and J is TRBJ1-5; 7 nucleotides agree with TRBD1. The CDR3 extends over 16 amino acids. Losses at the gene ends were 7 bases for V and 5 bases for J; bases not matched to a gene: 14. Germline CDR1 is LNHDA and CDR2 is SQIVND (reference sequence). The CDR3 loop is CASNLRTGGDDQPQHF. The CDR3 DNA reads as TGTGCCAGTAACCTAAGGACAGGAGGGGACGATCAGCCCCAGCATTTT.

The chain links TRBV19 to TRBJ1-5; 8 bases agree with TRBD1. The CDR3 has 15 residues. Germline loops: CDR1 LNHDA, CDR2 SQIVND (reference sequence). The junction had 4 bases not matched to a gene; V was cut back by 3 bases and J by 3 bases. The CDR3 here is CASSIGQGYNQPQHF. CDR3 in DNA: TGTGCCAGTAGTATCGGACAGGGCTACAATCAGCCCCAGCATTTT.

This chain links TRBV3-1 (or the pseudogene TRBV3-2) with TRBJ2-4; 7 bases fit TRBD1. The CDR3 is 16 amino acids. Losses at the gene ends were 6 bases for V and 1 base for J; bases not matched to a gene: 9. Germline V gene data show CDR1 as LGHDT and CDR2 as YNNKEL (reference sequence). DNA of the CDR3: TGTGCCAGCAGACAGACAGGGACGGGCGCCAAAAACATTCAGTACTTC. It yields the protein CASRQTGTGAKNIQYF.

The V and J genes are TRBV5-8 and TRBJ2-1, with TRBD2 matching over 12 bases. The CDR3 loop spans 17 amino acids. Germline V gene lookup returns CDR1 SGHTS and CDR2 YDEGEE. V trimming: 2 bases; J trimming: 9 bases; junction bases outside the gene matches: 12. The CDR3, as DNA: TGTGCCAGCAGCTTACCGGGACTAGCGGGCAGGGGAGGTGAGCAGTTCTTC. Its protein is CASSLPGLAGRGGEQFF.

V and J are TRBV19 and TRBJ2-2; 10 positions agree with TRBD1. Germline-derived CDR1 and CDR2 are LNHDA and SQIVND (reference sequence). The CDR3 is 17 residues long. With 5 bases clipped from V and 3 bases from J, the junction kept 9 bases outside the gene matches. The CDR3 spells CASSFQPGTGDTGELFF. For the CDR3, the DNA is TGTGCCAGTAGTTTCCAACCCGGGACAGGGGACACCGGGGAGCTGTTTTTT.

This clone occurred once. This same CDR3 is encoded by further DNA sequences in the sample. This chain connects TRBV6-5 to TRBJ2-3, with D possibly matching TRBD1 (5 bases). Per germline, CDR1 MNHEY and CDR2 SVGAGI. V lost 6 bases, J lost 0 bases, and 7 bases lay in between. This CDR3 is 13 amino acids long. Written as DNA, the CDR3 is TGTGCCAGCAGCGCAGGGAGCACAGATACGCAGTATTTT. It translates to CASSAGSTDTQYF.

This chain connects TRBV7-9 to TRBJ1-1, with 7 bases matching TRBD1. Trimming at V came to 4 bases and at J to 2 bases, leaving 4 bases not matched to a gene. This CDR3 is 14 amino acids long. Germline V gives CDR1 SEHNR, CDR2 FQNEAQ (reference sequence). CDR3 region: CASSSGTANTEAFF. The CDR3 nucleotides read TGTGCCAGCAGCTCCGGGACAGCCAACACTGAAGCTTTCTTT.

The rearrangement joins TRBV4-2 to TRBJ2-5, with 9 bases matching TRBD2. Trimming took 1 base from V and 6 from J; bases not matched to a gene: 9. Germline V lookup: CDR1 LGHNA, CDR2 YNFKEQ. The CDR3 consists of 16 residues. The CDR3 region has the DNA TGTGCCAGCAGCCAAGTAGGGCTAGCGGGACTCCAGACCCAGTACTTC. Its protein product is CASSQVGLAGLQTQYF.

V usage is TRBV7-4 and J usage is TRBJ2-5; 7 bases are a match to TRBD1. V trimming: 3 bases; J trimming: 2 bases; junction bases outside the gene matches: 12. Germline-derived CDR1 and CDR2 are SGHVT and SQSDAQ. The CDR3 is made up of 17 amino acids. This CDR3 reads CASSFPYWTGFQETQYF. As DNA, the CDR3 is TGTGCCAGCAGCTTCCCTTATTGGACAGGTTTTCAAGAGACCCAGTACTTC.

V is TRBV6-5 and J is TRBJ2-2; D ambiguous. The CDR3 has 14 residues. V lost 6 bases to trimming and J lost 1 base, with 9 bases between them. Germline V CDR1 and CDR2: MNHEY, SVGAGI. The CDR3 DNA follows: TGTGCCAGCAGGGCTAGACTGAACACCGGGGAGCTGTTTTTT. Translated: CASRARLNTGELFF.

The chain carries TRBV27 and TRBJ2-7, with TRBD1 identical over 7 bases. CDR3 length: 14 amino acids. The germline V gene encodes CDR1 MNHEY and CDR2 SMNVEV (reference sequence). The ends lost 2 bases at V and 4 bases at J; junction bases unmatched: 5. The CDR3 DNA reads TGTGCCAGCAGTTTAGGGAGACAGGGTTACGAGCAGTACTTC. This translates into CASSLGRQGYEQYF.

The rearrangement joins TRBV30 to TRBJ1-2; D gene ambiguous. The CDR3 contains 11 residues. V lost 1 base, J lost 4 bases, and 4 bases lay in between. The germline gives CDR1 GTSNPN, CDR2 SVGIG (reference sequence). The CDR3 coding sequence is TGTGCCTGGAGTGCCCTCTATGGCTACACCTTC. Protein sequence: CAWSALYGYTF.

The chain joins TRBV28 to TRBJ2-2, with TRBD1 as a possible D gene (6 bases). Trimming pared 10 bases from V and 2 bases from J, leaving 11 bases between. Germline values: CDR1 MDHEN, CDR2 SYDVKM. The CDR3 spans 13 residues. CDR3 nucleotide sequence: TGTGCCATCAGGGACACCAACACCGGGGAGCTGTTTTTT. Residues: CAIRDTNTGELFF.

This clone was recorded once. The gene calls are TRBV14 and TRBJ2-5; D remains unclear. This CDR3 comprises 13 residues. Germline V gene sequence: CDR1 SGHDN, CDR2 FVKESK. The germline V and J ends were trimmed by 4 bases and 3 bases, with 9 bases remaining between them. CDR3 sequence reads: CASSRQYKETQYF. CDR3 coding DNA: TGTGCCAGCAGCCGACAATACAAAGAGACCCAGTACTTC.

This chain links TRBV7-2 with TRBJ2-3, with TRBD1 matching over 8 bases. Germline CDR1 reads SGHTA; CDR2 reads FQGNSA. CDR3 size: 14 residues. J gave up 3 bases and V 1 base, and 0 bases lay outside the gene matches. DNA of the CDR3: TGTGCCAGCAGCTTAGACAGGGGGACAGATACGCAGTATTTT. Amino acid sequence: CASSLDRGTDTQYF.

J is TRBJ1-5 and V is TRBV6-1; no firm D call. The germline CDR1 and CDR2 sequences are MNHNS and SASEGT. This CDR3 spans 15 amino acids. V lost 2 bases, J lost 2 bases, and 10 bases lay in between. The CDR3 DNA sequence: TGTGCCAGCAGTGAAACTTGGAGGGGCAATCAGCCCCAGCATTTT. As protein: CASSETWRGNQPQHF.

This chain connects TRBV25-1 to TRBJ1-2; weak D call: TRBD1 (6 bases). V was shortened by 5 bases and J by 3 bases, with 10 bases between the two germline ends. From germline, CDR1 is MGHDK and CDR2 SYGVNS. The CDR3 sequence is 13 residues long. As DNA, the CDR3 is TGTGCCAGCAGTTCCGGGACACACTATGGCTACACCTTC. It specifies CASSSGTHYGYTF.

The rearrangement links TRBV3-1 (or the pseudogene TRBV3-2) to TRBJ2-5, with 9 nucleotides matching TRBD2. The germline CDR1 and CDR2 sequences are LGHDT and YNNKEL (reference sequence). There are 19 residues in the CDR3. V dropped 1 base and J dropped 1; count of bases not matched to a gene: 13. The CDR3 sequence: CASSQGLLFEREAQETQYF. CDR3 in DNA: TGTGCCAGCAGCCAAGGTCTCCTATTCGAGCGGGAGGCCCAAGAGACCCAGTACTTC.

This sequence joins TRBV2 and TRBJ2-2; D remains unclear. The V and J ends lost 3 bases and 1 base respectively, with 9 bases between them. The CDR3 length is 15 residues. From germline, CDR1 is SNHLY and CDR2 FYNNEI. The CDR3 DNA follows: TGTGCCAGCAGTGACCAGAGAGGGAACACCGGGGAGCTGTTTTTT. Residues: CASSDQRGNTGELFF.

The V gene is TRBV7-9, the J gene TRBJ2-1, with unresolved D. Deletions cut 2 bases from V and 12 bases from J, with 14 bases between. Per germline, CDR1 SEHNR and CDR2 FQNEAQ (reference sequence). The CDR3 extends over 13 amino acids. The CDR3: CASSLSPLHGQFF. The CDR3 bases are TGTGCCAGCAGCTTATCCCCTCTCCACGGGCAGTTCTTC. Full variable domain (rest looked up from reference TRBV7-9 and TRBJ2-1): DTGVSQNPRHKITKRGQNVTFRCDPISEHNRLYWYRQTLGQGPEFLTYFQNEAQLEKSRLLSDRFSAERPKGSFSTLEIQRTEQGDSAMYLCASSLSPLHGQFFGPGTRLTVL.

The chain links TRBV29-1 to TRBJ2-1, with 7 bases matching TRBD1. The CDR3 has 16 amino acids. The ends lost 3 bases at V and 6 bases at J; junction bases unmatched: 14. The germline gives CDR1 SQVTM, CDR2 ANQGSEA. This CDR3 reads CSVEPQRGQLINEQFF. In DNA, the CDR3 is TGCAGCGTTGAGCCCCAGAGGGGACAGCTTATCAATGAGCAGTTCTTC.

CDR3 nucleotides: TGTGCCAGCAGCCAAGGGCAGACTAGCGGGAGAAATGAGCAGTTCTTC. This encodes CASSQGQTSGRNEQFF. V usage is TRBV4-2 and J usage is TRBJ2-1; 12 nucleotides match TRBD2. J gave up 7 bases and V 1 base, and 5 bases lay outside the gene matches. The CDR3 loop spans 16 amino acids. CDR1 and CDR2 (germline): LGHNA, YNFKEQ.

V and J are TRBV6-5 and TRBJ2-7; maybe TRBD2 (6 bases). The CDR3 contains 14 residues. Germline CDR1 reads MNHEY; CDR2 reads SVGAGI. V lost 8 bases, J lost 1 base, and 15 bases lay in between. The DNA of the CDR3 is TGTGCCAGCCTTAGGGGTAGCGGTTCCTACGAGCAGTACTTC. Its protein product is CASLRGSGSYEQYF.

The chain carries TRBV6-5 and TRBJ2-7; 9 bases agree with TRBD1. The CDR3 is 14 residues long. Per germline, CDR1 MNHEY and CDR2 SVGAGI. Trimming took 7 bases from V and 6 from J; bases not matched to a gene: 10. DNA for the CDR3: TGTGCCAGCAAGAAACCGGGACAGGGACTCGAGCAGTACTTC. This translates into CASKKPGQGLEQYF.

This chain uses TRBV2 with TRBJ1-1; possibly TRBD1 for D (5 bases). The CDR3 covers 13 residues. Germline CDR1 and CDR2: SNHLY and FYNNEI. Trimming removed 10 bases from V and 3 bases from J, with 15 bases in between. DNA of the CDR3: TGTGCCAACAAACAGGAAACGGACACTGAAGCTTTCTTT. It yields the protein CANKQETDTEAFF.

The chain has TRBV3-1 (or the pseudogene TRBV3-2) and TRBJ2-3; maybe TRBD2 (6 bases). Germline values: CDR1 LGHDT, CDR2 YNNKEL (reference sequence). This CDR3 is 13 amino acids long. Trimming pared 3 bases from V and 6 bases from J, leaving 10 bases between. CDR3 DNA sequence: TGTGCCAGCAGCCAGGCACGGGGGGATACGCAGTATTTT. It encodes CASSQARGDTQYF.